One and the same sample provided the 13 T cell receptor beta chains below, sequenced in a study of T-cell reconstitution after alpha-beta-depleted transplantation in children. Using unique molecular identifiers, the investigators prepared the TCRbeta library. MiXCR was run by TCRdb on the PCR reads, yielding one entry per CDR3 protein. This sample yields some 300,000 distinct CDR3 sequences, of which approximately 10% are seen a single time; roughly 2.5% belongs to the top ten. Here the sequenced sample was PBMCs from the stem cell graft donor, taken from the stem cell graft. All receptors derive from a human donor who donated a stem cell graft to a child with acute lymphoblastic leukemia.

This clonotype occurred a few times. This chain joins TRBV5-1 and TRBJ2-4; weak D call: TRBD2 (7 bases). Germline values: CDR1 SGHRS, CDR2 YFSETQ. This CDR3 contains 14 residues. V was cut by 2 bases and J by 3 bases, with 9 bases left in between. CDR3 amino acids: CASSLAGHKNIQYF. CDR3 sequence (DNA): TGCGCCAGCAGCTTAGCGGGACACAAAAACATTCAGTACTTC. The full variable domain, its missing parts supplied by reference TRBV5-1 and TRBJ2-4, is KAGVTQTPRYLIKTRGQQVTLSCSPISGHRSVSWYQQTPGQGLQFLFEYFSETQRNKGNFPGRFSGRQFSNSRSEMNVSTLELGDSALYLCASSLAGHKNIQYFGAGTRLSVL.

The V and J genes are TRBV20-1 and TRBJ2-1; 8 bases are shared with TRBD2. CDR3 length equals 14 residues. CDR1 DFQATT and CDR2 SNEGSKA come from the germline V gene (reference sequence). Trimming took 1 base from V and 4 from J; bases not matched to a gene: 3. CDR3 coding DNA: TGCAGTGCTAGAGTACCGGGGGGGTACAATGAGCAGTTCTTC. As protein: CSARVPGGYNEQFF.

This clonotype was observed a few times. V gene TRBV27 combines with J gene TRBJ1-6; the match to TRBD1 covers 8 bases. The V and J ends lost 2 bases and 10 bases, in that order; junction bases with no gene match: 7. This CDR3 has 15 amino acids. Looked up from germline, CDR1 is MNHEY and CDR2 is SMNVEV (reference sequence). In DNA form, the CDR3 reads TGTGCCAGCAGTTTACGGACAGGGACGGGGTCACCCCTCCACTTT. This encodes CASSLRTGTGSPLHF.

This clonotype was counted many times. The J gene is TRBJ2-7, the V gene TRBV27; 10 bases match TRBD1. The CDR3 runs to 14 residues. Per germline, CDR1 MNHEY and CDR2 SMNVEV (reference sequence). V lost 2 bases, J lost 4 bases, and 2 bases stayed unmatched. DNA of the CDR3: TGTGCCAGCAGTTTAGGGACAGGGGTTTACGAGCAGTACTTC. Amino acid sequence: CASSLGTGVYEQYF.

The chain uses TRBV7-2 and TRBJ1-6, with a weak D call TRBD1 (5 bases). CDR1 and CDR2 from the germline V gene are SGHTA and FQGNSA. The CDR3 is 15 residues long. Trimming took off 1 base at V and 7 bases at J, with 11 bases between the two ends. The CDR3 is CASSLGAGTNSPLHF. DNA of the CDR3: TGTGCCAGCAGCTTAGGGGCCGGGACCAATTCACCCCTCCACTTT.

This clonotype was seen repeatedly, ten times or more. V gene TRBV6-5 combines with J gene TRBJ1-5, with D unclear. The CDR3 extends over 14 amino acids. Germline CDR1 is MNHEY and CDR2 is SVGAGI. Trimming removed 2 bases at V and 7 bases at J, with 12 bases between. CDR3 residues: CASSYGGGGQPQHF. The CDR3 nucleotides read TGTGCCAGCAGTTACGGTGGAGGTGGCCAGCCCCAGCATTTT.

This clonotype has more than one count but fewer than ten. Its ends do not fully match the called genes, so a read error is possible. This chain links TRBV11-1 with TRBJ2-3, with D perhaps TRBD1 or TRBD2 (5 bases each). Germline-derived CDR1 and CDR2 are SGHAT and FQDESV (reference sequence). The CDR3 is made up of 19 amino acids. CDR3 DNA sequence: TGTGCCAGCAGCCTAGCCGGGACCGAGTCCCCTTTGGGCACAGATACGCAGTATTTT. Amino acids: CASSLAGTESPLGTDTQYF.

This clonotype was seen many times. This chain connects TRBV29-1 to TRBJ1-1; D is unresolved. Trimming took off 3 bases at V and 0 bases at J, with 8 bases between the two ends. The CDR3 is 13 residues long. CDR1 SQVTM and CDR2 ANQGSEA come from the germline V gene. The CDR3 DNA reads as TGCAGCGTTGACCCTAGGTTGAACACTGAAGCTTTCTTT. It specifies CSVDPRLNTEAFF.

The chain joins TRBV6-2 or TRBV6-3 to TRBJ2-7; D perhaps matches TRBD2 (6 bases). Trimming took 6 bases from V and 2 from J, leaving 8 bases between them. The CDR3 contains 12 residues. CDR1 MNHEY and CDR2 SVGEGT come from the germline V gene. CDR3 sequence reads: CASSRLAYEQYF. As DNA, the CDR3 is TGTGCCAGCAGCCGACTAGCCTACGAGCAGTACTTC.

This clonotype was picked up a small number of times. This sequence joins TRBV20-1 and TRBJ2-2, with TRBD1 matching 8 bases. The CDR3 runs 13 residues. The germline V gene encodes CDR1 DFQATT and CDR2 SNEGSKA (reference sequence). V gave up 5 bases and J gave up 5 bases; unmatched junction bases: 4. The CDR3 loop is CSAWTGPTGELFF. CDR3 sequence (DNA): TGCAGTGCTTGGACAGGGCCAACCGGGGAGCTGTTTTTT.

The chain has TRBV7-3 and TRBJ2-1, with 14 bases lining up with TRBD2. The CDR3 runs to 20 residues. V shed 5 bases, J shed 0 bases, and the junction held 12 bases outside the gene matches. CDR1 SGHTA and CDR2 FQGTGA come from the germline V gene. The CDR3 sequence is CASSPKGGTSGRFSYNEQFF. As DNA, the CDR3 is TGTGCCAGCAGCCCTAAAGGGGGGACTAGCGGGAGATTCTCCTACAATGAGCAGTTCTTC.

The chain links TRBV5-1 to TRBJ2-6, with 7 bases matching TRBD1. This CDR3 contains 18 residues. Per the germline V gene, CDR1 is SGHRS and CDR2 is YFSETQ. The V and J ends lost 4 bases and 1 base, in that order; junction bases with no gene match: 11. The CDR3: CASSQKQGWQSGANVLTF. DNA of the CDR3: TGCGCCAGCAGCCAGAAACAGGGGTGGCAATCTGGGGCCAACGTCCTGACTTTC.

The rearrangement joins TRBV18 to TRBJ2-3, with D uncertain. The CDR3 totals 18 residues. V gave up 1 base and J gave up 2 bases, with 19 bases separating them. Germline CDR1 KGHSH, CDR2 LQKENI. This CDR3 reads CASSPLPGEDSPTDTQYF. In nucleotides, the CDR3 is TGTGCCAGCTCACCACTTCCGGGCGAGGATTCTCCCACAGATACGCAGTATTTT.